This passage covers 20 T cell receptor beta chains from one sample sequenced in a study of blood T cell repertoires in COVID-19 (dated by TCRdb to the early 2020s). The library came from the immunoSEQ multiplex PCR assay. In its TCRdb copy, this immuneACCESS table keeps in-frame sequences only and misses some clones. Where compared with another copy, unresolved V genes explain less than half of these, and the others have no known cause. The sample records 130,000 or so clones, about 82% of which are singletons. Of the sample, roughly 8% falls within the top ten clones. Input material: peripheral blood. These receptors were collected from a woman aged 60-75 years with acute or convalescent COVID-19.

V is TRBV3-1 (or the pseudogene TRBV3-2) and J is TRBJ1-2; D remains unclear. The germline V gene encodes CDR1 LGHDT and CDR2 YNNKEL (reference sequence). The V end lost 9 bases, the J end lost 6 bases, and 17 bases lay between the germline ends. CDR3 length: 13 residues. The CDR3 region is CASTALGRHGYTF. The CDR3 nucleotides are TGTGCCAGTACGGCCTTGGGGAGACATGGCTACACCTTC.

The rearrangement joins TRBV5-4 to TRBJ2-1; TRBD2 is a possible D gene (6 bases). Germline lookup yields CDR1 SGHNT and CDR2 YYREEE (reference sequence). With 2 bases removed from V and 9 bases from J, the gap between germline ends came to 15 bases. The CDR3 consists of 14 residues. The CDR3 is CASSFNAGIGEQFF. DNA for the CDR3: TGTGCCAGCAGCTTCAATGCGGGGATCGGTGAGCAGTTCTTC.

The count of this clone is one. V and J are TRBV4-3 and TRBJ2-7; 7 nucleotides align to TRBD1. The CDR3 runs 14 residues. Per the germline V gene, CDR1 is LGHNA and CDR2 is YSLEER. V trimming: 0 bases; J trimming: 4 bases; junction bases outside the gene matches: 3. The CDR3 reads CASSQEGRGYEQYF. For the CDR3, the DNA is TGCGCCAGCAGCCAAGAAGGCAGGGGGTACGAGCAGTACTTC.

The chain is built from TRBV4-3 and TRBJ2-2, with TRBD2 matching 7 bases. This CDR3 spans 16 amino acids. Germline CDR1 is LGHNA and CDR2 is YSLEER. Trimming cost V 0 bases and J 1 base; bases outside gene matches: 2. The CDR3 here is CASSQDWGGNTGELFF. In nucleotides, the CDR3 is TGCGCCAGCAGCCAAGATTGGGGGGGGAACACCGGGGAGCTGTTTTTT.

The V gene is TRBV6-2 or TRBV6-3, the J gene TRBJ2-1; D perhaps matches TRBD1 (6 bases). CDR3 size: 17 residues. With 2 bases removed from V and 0 bases from J, the gap between germline ends came to 14 bases. Germline CDR1 MNHEY, CDR2 SVGEGT. This chain's CDR3 is CASSYDEGEPSYNEQFF. The CDR3 DNA follows: TGTGCCAGCAGTTACGACGAGGGGGAGCCCTCCTACAATGAGCAGTTCTTC.

This clone was observed once. This chain joins TRBV3-1 (or the pseudogene TRBV3-2) and TRBJ2-5; tentative D call: TRBD2 (6 bases). CDR1 is LGHDT and CDR2 is YNNKEL in the germline V gene (reference sequence). Trimming cost V 2 bases and J 4 bases, with 11 bases left between them. The CDR3 contains 14 residues. The DNA of the CDR3 is TGTGCCAGCAGCCAACTGGCGGGGTCAGAGACCCAGTACTTC. The encoded protein is CASSQLAGSETQYF.

V gene TRBV28 combines with J gene TRBJ1-1; D is unresolved. The V end lost 4 bases, the J end lost 4 bases, and 13 bases lay between the germline ends. Germline loops: CDR1 MDHEN, CDR2 SYDVKM. This CDR3 is 14 amino acids long. In nucleotides, the CDR3 is TGTGCCAGCAGTTGGGCCGGGGTTACCACTGAAGCTTTCTTT. Translating it yields CASSWAGVTTEAFF.

The chain is built from TRBV5-6 and TRBJ1-1, with D tentatively TRBD1 (5 bases). This CDR3 has 13 amino acids. Deletions cut 4 bases from V and 6 bases from J, with 13 bases between. Germline lookup yields CDR1 SGHDT and CDR2 YYEEEE. The CDR3 sequence is CASSLQPGAEAFF. The CDR3 DNA is TGTGCCAGCAGCCTACAACCGGGGGCTGAAGCTTTCTTT. Using reference TRBV5-6 and TRBJ1-1 for the parts outside the CDR3, the full variable domain is DAGVTQSPTHLIKTRGQQVTLRCSPKSGHDTVSWYQQALGQGPQFIFQYYEEEERQRGNFPDRFSGHQFPNYSSELNVNALLLGDSALYLCASSLQPGAEAFFGQGTRLTVV.

The CDR3, as DNA: TGTGCCAGCAGCGTAGGTCCAGGGAGGGGAGAGACCCAGTACTTC. The encoded protein is CASSVGPGRGETQYF. The chain is built from TRBV9 and TRBJ2-5, with 7 bases fitting TRBD2. The CDR3 has 15 residues. V lost 0 bases to trimming and J lost 4 bases; unmatched junction nucleotides: 6. Germline loops: CDR1 SGDLS, CDR2 YYNGEE.

The chain combines TRBV6-5 with TRBJ1-2, with TRBD1 matching 7 bases. V gave up 6 bases and J gave up 3 bases; unmatched junction bases: 4. Germline CDR1 MNHEY, CDR2 SVGAGI. The CDR3 is made up of 13 amino acids. The CDR3 sequence: CASRGTEHYGYTF. CDR3 sequence (DNA): TGTGCCAGCAGGGGGACAGAGCACTATGGCTACACCTTC.

The J gene is TRBJ2-2, the V gene TRBV7-9; no definite D call. This CDR3 is 14 amino acids long. Looked up from germline, CDR1 is SEHNR and CDR2 is FQNEAQ (reference sequence). Trimming shortened V by 1 base and J by 7 bases, and 10 bases separated the two germline ends. CDR3 region: CASSLESRVGELFF. The CDR3 nucleotides are TGTGCCAGCAGCTTAGAGAGTCGGGTCGGGGAGCTGTTTTTT.

The V call is TRBV13, the J call TRBJ2-5, with D perhaps TRBD2 (6 bases). Trimming left V 3 bases short and J 5 bases short, with 10 bases between. The CDR3 consists of 13 residues. Germline V gene lookup returns CDR1 PRHDT and CDR2 FYEKMQ (reference sequence). CDR3: CASSFGGRETQYF. Written as DNA, the CDR3 is TGTGCCAGCAGCTTCGGGGGTAGGGAGACCCAGTACTTC.

Concerning this clone itself: One end of the junction is discordant with germline, which a read error may explain. The chain has TRBV7-7 and TRBJ2-3, with 8 bases lining up with TRBD1. From germline, CDR1 is SSHAT and CDR2 FNYEAQ (reference sequence). The CDR3 is made up of 15 amino acids. The CDR3 spells CASSPTGAGTDTQYF. The CDR3 DNA is TGTGCTAGCAGCCCGACAGGGGCGGGCACAGATACGCAGTATTTT.

The chain combines TRBV27 with TRBJ2-3; 9 bases fit TRBD2. Germline loops: CDR1 MNHEY, CDR2 SMNVEV (reference sequence). The J segment lost 1 base and the V segment lost 3 bases, leaving 8 bases of the junction unmatched. The CDR3 is made up of 17 amino acids. CDR3 coding DNA: TGTGCCAGCAGTTTTCTGCGGGGGGGGGTCGGCACAGATACGCAGTATTTT. Its protein product is CASSFLRGGVGTDTQYF.

This clone was found a few times. The chain joins TRBV7-9 to TRBJ1-2; TRBD1 might be the D (6 bases). Trimming pared 2 bases from V and 8 bases from J, leaving 12 bases between. The CDR3 covers 13 residues. Germline V lookup: CDR1 SEHNR, CDR2 FQNEAQ (reference sequence). The CDR3 region is CASSLQQGGGYTF. In DNA form, the CDR3 reads TGTGCCAGCAGCTTACAACAGGGCGGCGGCTACACCTTC.

J is TRBJ2-4 and V is TRBV6-1; 10 positions agree with TRBD1. CDR1 and CDR2 (germline): MNHNS, SASEGT. The ends lost 2 bases at V and 15 bases at J; junction bases unmatched: 4. CDR3 length: 12 amino acids. CDR3 coding DNA: TGTGCCAGCAGTGAATTCAGGACAGGGGGGTACTTC. Translated: CASSEFRTGGYF.

This sequence joins TRBV11-3 and TRBJ1-2; TRBD1 agrees at 7 bases. CDR1 is SGHNT, CDR2 YENEEA, per germline. The CDR3 totals 16 residues. With 5 bases clipped from V and 3 bases from J, the junction kept 12 bases outside the gene matches. The chain's CDR3 is CASSRLLGRGDYGYTF. The CDR3 DNA follows: TGTGCCAGCAGCAGACTTCTCGGCAGGGGGGACTATGGCTACACCTTC.

The J gene is TRBJ1-2, the V gene TRBV5-8; D unclear. V dropped 1 base and J dropped 2 bases, with 12 bases sitting between them. CDR3 length: 15 residues. In germline, CDR1 is SGHTS, CDR2 YDEGEE. The CDR3 nucleotides are TGTGCCAGCAGCTTGTTCGCGGGGAAGAACTATGGCTACACCTTC. It yields the protein CASSLFAGKNYGYTF.

The rearrangement uses TRBV6-2 or TRBV6-3 and TRBJ2-3, with 10 positions matching TRBD2. Per the germline V gene, CDR1 is MNHEY and CDR2 is SVGEGT. The length of the CDR3 is 16 residues. Losses at the gene ends were 2 bases for V and 6 bases for J; bases not matched to a gene: 8. The CDR3 nucleotides read TGTGCCAGCAGTTACCTACTAGCGGGGAGTGTGGATACGCAGTATTTT. Residues: CASSYLLAGSVDTQYF.

CDR3 in DNA: TGTGCCAGCAGCTTAGAGGACAAGTACACCATATATTTT. As protein: CASSLEDKYTIYF. The chain employs TRBV11-3 and TRBJ1-3; TRBD1 might be the D (5 bases). CDR3 length: 13 amino acids. V shed 0 bases and J shed 8 bases, with 8 bases lying between them. Germline-derived CDR1 and CDR2 are SGHNT and YENEEA.